This TCR beta chain was profiled in a study of patients and donors after allogeneic stem cell transplantation. TCRdb itself ran the RT-PCR reads through MiXCR, one entry per CDR3 protein. The sample contains some 880,000 distinct CDR3 sequences, around 17% of which appear only once. This CDR3 is built from 16 residues. The J segment lost 6 bases and the V segment lost 0 bases, leaving 3 bases of the junction unmatched. Germline-derived CDR1 and CDR2 are LGHDT and YNNKEL (reference sequence). The V and J genes are TRBV3-1 and TRBJ2-4, with TRBD1 matching 12 bases. The receptor comes from a human donor who was either an allogeneic HSCT recipient or a stem cell or donor lymphocyte infusion donor (not recorded which). It is not recorded whose cells these are; they may come from a transplant donor. Specimen: blood, either unsorted or a sorted T cell fraction (not recorded which). CDR3 coding DNA: TGTGCCAGCAGCCAAGATTGGGGACAGGGGGCAAACATTCAGTACTTC. It is translated as CASSQDWGQGANIQYF. Drawing the rest from reference TRBV3-1 and TRBJ2-4, the complete variable domain is DTAVSQTPKYLVTQMGNDKSIKCEQNLGHDTMYWYKQDSKKFLKIMFSYNNKELIINETVPNRFSPKSPDKAHLNLHINSLELGDSAVYFCASSQDWGQGANIQYFGAGTRLSVL.